This T cell receptor beta chain was found in a study of blood T cell repertoires in COVID-19. Per the authors' pipeline: Researchers report that nucleated cell counts were estimated from reference gene primer amplification. The assay was immunoSEQ multiplex PCR, and TCRdb's table has in-frame clones only and misses some. The V and J calls and the clone size are those of that table, but D and trimming were determined from the DNA. Counted here are some 150,000 clones, 84% occurring once; the ten biggest clones make up around a tenth. This clone was counted once. In germline, CDR1 is MNHEY, CDR2 SVGAGI. Germline trimming cut 6 bases from V and 3 bases from J; bases unmatched to any gene: 3. The CDR3 has 13 residues.

Sequenced: peripheral blood. The rearrangement links TRBV6-5 to TRBJ1-1; 8 bases line up with TRBD1. This TCR was sampled from a woman in her 50s with acute or convalescent COVID-19. The CDR3: CASRTDRDTEAFF. The CDR3, as DNA: TGTGCCAGCAGGACGGACAGGGACACTGAAGCTTTCTTT.